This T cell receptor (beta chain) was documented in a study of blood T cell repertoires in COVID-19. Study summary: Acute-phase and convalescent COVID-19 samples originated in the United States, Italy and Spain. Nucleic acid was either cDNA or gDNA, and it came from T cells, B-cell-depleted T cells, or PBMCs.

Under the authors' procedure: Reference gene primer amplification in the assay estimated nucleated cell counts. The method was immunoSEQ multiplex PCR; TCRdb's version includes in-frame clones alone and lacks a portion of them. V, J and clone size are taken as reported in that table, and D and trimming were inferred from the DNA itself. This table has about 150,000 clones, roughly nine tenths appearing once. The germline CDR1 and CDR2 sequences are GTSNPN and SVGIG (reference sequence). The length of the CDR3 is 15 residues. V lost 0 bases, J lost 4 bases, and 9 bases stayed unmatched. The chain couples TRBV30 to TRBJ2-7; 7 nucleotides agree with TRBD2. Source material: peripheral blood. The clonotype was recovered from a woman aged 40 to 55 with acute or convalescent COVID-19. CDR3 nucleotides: TGTGCCTGGAGTGTTGTCAGGCCGGGGGGATACGAGCAGTACTTC. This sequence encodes CAWSVVRPGGYEQYF.